These T cell receptor beta chains were read from a single sample in a study of OX40 agonist ivuxolimab in advanced cancers. Only in-frame clones appear in the TCRdb table, and some are missing; sequencing was by immunoSEQ multiplex PCR. The sample holds about 83,000 clones, approximately 88% seen once. The sequences come from CD4+ or CD8+ T cells sorted from blood, collected in a trial of the OX40 agonist ivuxolimab. These receptors were taken from an adult with an advanced solid tumor such as melanoma, head and neck, liver or kidney cancer. The CDR3 runs from the conserved cysteine through the conserved F or W. A D gene is named only where the DNA matches it firmly. The size of a clone is reported for some rows only, either as once, few or many, or as a class for expanded clones.

clone size: -; D gene: -; V gene: TRBV6-1; J gene: TRBJ2-5; CDR3 protein: CASSEFGRLETQYF; CDR3 DNA: TGTGCCAGCAGTGAATTTGGCCGTCTAGAGACCCAGTACTTC
clone size: once; D gene: TRBD1; V gene: TRBV18; J gene: TRBJ2-3; CDR3 protein: CASSPGQGAGTDTQYF; CDR3 DNA: TGTGCCAGCTCACCGGGACAGGGGGCCGGCACAGATACGCAGTATTTT
clone size: -; D gene: -; V gene: TRBV7-7; J gene: TRBJ2-5; CDR3 protein: CASSLNSEETQYF; CDR3 DNA: TGTGCTAGCAGCTTAAATAGCGAAGAGACCCAGTACTTC
clone size: -; D gene: TRBD2; V gene: TRBV5-1; J gene: TRBJ2-1; CDR3 protein: CASSLRLAGGEQFF; CDR3 DNA: TGCGCCAGCAGTTTAAGACTAGCGGGGGGTGAGCAGTTCTTC
clone size: few; D gene: -; V gene: TRBV19; J gene: TRBJ1-1; CDR3 protein: CATRRGMNTEAFF; CDR3 DNA: TGTGCCACCCGAAGGGGGATGAACACTGAAGCTTTCTTT
clone size: -; D gene: -; V gene: TRBV19; J gene: TRBJ1-2; CDR3 protein: CASISSLGYGYTF; CDR3 DNA: TGTGCCAGTATCTCTTCCCTCGGCTATGGCTACACCTTC
clone size: -; D gene: TRBD1; V gene: TRBV7-6; J gene: TRBJ1-1; CDR3 protein: CASSLSAGGLDTEAFF; CDR3 DNA: TGTGCCAGCAGCTTATCGGCAGGGGGCTTGGACACTGAAGCTTTCTTT
clone size: -; D gene: TRBD1; V gene: TRBV7-6; J gene: TRBJ2-1; CDR3 protein: CASSLVRGQDNEQFF; CDR3 DNA: TGTGCCAGCAGCTTAGTCAGGGGACAGGACAATGAGCAGTTCTTC
clone size: -; D gene: -; V gene: TRBV19; J gene: TRBJ1-5; CDR3 protein: CASSVLDSSNQPQHF; CDR3 DNA: TGTGCCAGTAGTGTTTTGGACAGTAGCAATCAGCCCCAGCATTTT
clone size: -; D gene: TRBD1; V gene: TRBV18; J gene: TRBJ2-7; CDR3 protein: CASSQAGTGGYEQYF; CDR3 DNA: TGTGCCAGCTCGCAGGCCGGGACAGGGGGTTACGAGCAGTACTTC
clone size: -; D gene: TRBD2; V gene: TRBV5-1; J gene: TRBJ2-1; CDR3 protein: CASSPSEVGPSGSRYQFF; CDR3 DNA: TGCGCCAGCAGCCCGTCAGAAGTGGGCCCTAGCGGGAGTCGCTATCAGTTCTTC
clone size: -; D gene: -; V gene: TRBV5-1; J gene: TRBJ1-1; CDR3 protein: CASSQEGRIHLDTEAFF; CDR3 DNA: TGCGCCAGCAGCCAAGAAGGACGGATCCACCTCGACACTGAAGCTTTCTTT
clone size: few; D gene: -; V gene: TRBV6-5; J gene: TRBJ2-6; CDR3 protein: CASTVRGSGANVLTF; CDR3 DNA: TGTGCCAGCACCGTGAGGGGCTCTGGGGCCAACGTCCTGACTTTC
clone size: once; D gene: -; V gene: TRBV2; J gene: TRBJ2-7; CDR3 protein: CASTRQLYEQYF; CDR3 DNA: TGTGCCAGCACACGACAACTTTACGAGCAGTACTTC
clone size: -; D gene: -; V gene: TRBV20-1; J gene: TRBJ1-2; CDR3 protein: CSARVGDGYTF; CDR3 DNA: TGCAGTGCTAGAGTTGGGGATGGCTACACCTTC
clone size: -; D gene: -; V gene: TRBV5-4; J gene: TRBJ1-6; CDR3 protein: CASSLGSSSYNSPLHF; CDR3 DNA: TGTGCCAGCAGCTTGGGCAGCAGCTCCTATAATTCACCCCTCCACTTT
clone size: -; D gene: -; V gene: TRBV4-1; J gene: TRBJ2-1; CDR3 protein: CASSQDPSDYNEQFF; CDR3 DNA: TGCGCCAGCAGCCAAGATCCCAGTGACTACAATGAGCAGTTCTTC
clone size: -; D gene: TRBD2; V gene: TRBV6-5; J gene: TRBJ2-1; CDR3 protein: CASSLAGVNNEQFF; CDR3 DNA: TGTGCCAGCAGTCTAGCGGGAGTGAACAATGAGCAGTTCTTC
clone size: -; D gene: TRBD2; V gene: TRBV19; J gene: TRBJ2-5; CDR3 protein: CASSIAIAGQETQYF; CDR3 DNA: TGTGCCAGTAGTATAGCCATAGCGGGTCAAGAGACCCAGTACTTC
clone size: -; D gene: -; V gene: TRBV6-5; J gene: TRBJ1-3; CDR3 protein: CASGSSGNTIYF; CDR3 DNA: TGTGCCAGCGGGAGTTCTGGAAACACCATATATTTT
clone size: -; D gene: -; V gene: TRBV20-1; J gene: TRBJ2-7; CDR3 protein: CSAPRFGEQYF; CDR3 DNA: TGCAGTGCCCCCAGATTTGGAGAGCAGTACTTC
clone size: -; D gene: -; V gene: TRBV6-5; J gene: TRBJ1-2; CDR3 protein: CASSPTGSYGYTF; CDR3 DNA: TGTGCCAGCAGTCCGACAGGTTCCTATGGCTACACCTTC
clone size: -; D gene: -; V gene: TRBV5-6; J gene: TRBJ2-6; CDR3 protein: CASSFNRASGANVLTF; CDR3 DNA: TGTGCCAGCAGCTTTAACCGGGCCTCTGGGGCCAACGTCCTGACTTTC
clone size: -; D gene: TRBD1; V gene: TRBV27; J gene: TRBJ1-5; CDR3 protein: CASSLGTGNQPQHF; CDR3 DNA: TGTGCCAGCAGTTTAGGGACAGGGAATCAGCCCCAGCATTTT
clone size: -; D gene: -; V gene: TRBV9; J gene: TRBJ1-2; CDR3 protein: CASTKAGDNYGYTF; CDR3 DNA: TGTGCCAGCACCAAGGCGGGGGATAACTATGGCTACACCTTC
clone size: -; D gene: -; V gene: TRBV5-1; J gene: TRBJ1-1; CDR3 protein: CASSLVGAQGTEAFF; CDR3 DNA: TGCGCCAGCAGCTTGGTGGGGGCGCAGGGCACTGAAGCTTTCTTT
clone size: few; D gene: -; V gene: TRBV27; J gene: TRBJ2-2; CDR3 protein: CASSLSQNTGELFF; CDR3 DNA: TGTGCCAGCAGTTTATCCCAGAACACCGGGGAGCTGTTTTTT
clone size: -; D gene: -; V gene: TRBV10-3; J gene: TRBJ2-7; CDR3 protein: CAISEGAYEQYF; CDR3 DNA: TGTGCCATCAGTGAAGGGGCCTACGAGCAGTACTTC
clone size: few; D gene: -; V gene: TRBV30; J gene: TRBJ1-4; CDR3 protein: CAWSVGGANEKLFF; CDR3 DNA: TGTGCCTGGAGTGTTGGGGGGGCAAATGAAAAACTGTTTTTT
clone size: -; D gene: TRBD1; V gene: TRBV2; J gene: TRBJ2-7; CDR3 protein: CASSEVGTGTYEQYF; CDR3 DNA: TGTGCCAGCAGTGAGGTGGGGACAGGGACCTACGAGCAGTACTTC
clone size: -; D gene: -; V gene: TRBV27; J gene: TRBJ1-4; CDR3 protein: CASSFGGGYEKLFF; CDR3 DNA: TGTGCCAGCAGTTTTGGCGGCGGCTATGAAAAACTGTTTTTT
clone size: -; D gene: TRBD2; V gene: TRBV7-3; J gene: TRBJ2-3; CDR3 protein: CASSLGSGNIADTQYF; CDR3 DNA: TGTGCCAGCAGCTTAGGTAGCGGGAATATCGCAGATACGCAGTATTTT
clone size: -; D gene: -; V gene: TRBV16; J gene: TRBJ1-1; CDR3 protein: CASRNYQNLFGAFF; CDR3 DNA: TGTGCCAGCAGAAATTACCAGAACCTCTTCGGGGCTTTCTTT
clone size: -; D gene: -; V gene: TRBV6-1; J gene: TRBJ2-7; CDR3 protein: CASSESWGSSYEQYF; CDR3 DNA: TGTGCCAGCAGTGAAAGTTGGGGTTCCTCCTACGAGCAGTACTTC
clone size: -; D gene: -; V gene: TRBV27; J gene: TRBJ1-5; CDR3 protein: CASSFEAGGQPQHF; CDR3 DNA: TGTGCCAGCAGTTTCGAGGCAGGAGGGCAGCCCCAGCATTTT
clone size: -; D gene: -; V gene: TRBV27; J gene: TRBJ2-7; CDR3 protein: CASSLRGYEQYF; CDR3 DNA: TGTGCCAGCAGTTTAAGGGGGTACGAGCAGTACTTC
clone size: -; D gene: -; V gene: TRBV18; J gene: TRBJ2-3; CDR3 protein: CASSPSQENTQYF; CDR3 DNA: TGTGCCAGCTCACCCTCTCAGGAGAATACGCAGTATTTT
clone size: -; D gene: TRBD1; V gene: TRBV5-1; J gene: TRBJ2-2; CDR3 protein: CASSGGQNYNTGELFF; CDR3 DNA: TGCGCCAGCAGCGGGGGACAGAACTACAACACCGGGGAGCTGTTTTTT
clone size: -; D gene: TRBD1; V gene: TRBV6-5; J gene: TRBJ2-7; CDR3 protein: CASSRYRGFYEQYF; CDR3 DNA: TGTGCCAGCAGTCGATACAGGGGGTTCTACGAGCAGTACTTC
clone size: -; D gene: -; V gene: TRBV6-5; J gene: TRBJ1-2; CDR3 protein: CASSYNSNYGYTF; CDR3 DNA: TGTGCCAGCAGTTACAACAGTAACTATGGCTACACCTTC